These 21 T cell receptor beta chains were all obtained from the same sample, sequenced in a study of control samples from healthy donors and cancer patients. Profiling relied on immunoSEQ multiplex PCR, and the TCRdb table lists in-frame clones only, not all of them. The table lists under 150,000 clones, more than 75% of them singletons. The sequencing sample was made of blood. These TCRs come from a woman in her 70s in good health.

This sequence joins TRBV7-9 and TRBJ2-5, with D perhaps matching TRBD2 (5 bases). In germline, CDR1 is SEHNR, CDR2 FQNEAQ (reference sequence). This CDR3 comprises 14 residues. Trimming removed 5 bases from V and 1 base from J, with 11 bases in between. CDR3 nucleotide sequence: TGTGCCAGCAGCCATTCACTAGTCCAAGAGACCCAGTACTTC. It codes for CASSHSLVQETQYF.

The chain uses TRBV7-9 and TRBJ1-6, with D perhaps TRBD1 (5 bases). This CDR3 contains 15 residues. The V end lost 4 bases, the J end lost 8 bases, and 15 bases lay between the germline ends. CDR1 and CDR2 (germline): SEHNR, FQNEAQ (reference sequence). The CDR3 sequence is CASSYGGRGYSPLHF. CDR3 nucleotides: TGTGCCAGCAGCTATGGGGGGAGGGGTTATTCACCCCTCCACTTT.

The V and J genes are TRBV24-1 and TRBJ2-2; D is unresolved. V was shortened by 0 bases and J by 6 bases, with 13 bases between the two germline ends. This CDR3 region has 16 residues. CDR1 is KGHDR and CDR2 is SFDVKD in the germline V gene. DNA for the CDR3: TGTGCCACCAGTGATTTGGGGGTCGGCGGATCCGGGGAGCTGTTTTTT. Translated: CATSDLGVGGSGELFF.

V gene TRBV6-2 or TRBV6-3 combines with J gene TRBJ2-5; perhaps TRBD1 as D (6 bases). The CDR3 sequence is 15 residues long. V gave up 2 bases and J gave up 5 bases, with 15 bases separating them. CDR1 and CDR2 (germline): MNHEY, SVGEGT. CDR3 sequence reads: CASSYDYREPETQYF. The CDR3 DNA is TGTGCCAGCAGTTACGATTACAGGGAACCGGAGACCCAGTACTTC.

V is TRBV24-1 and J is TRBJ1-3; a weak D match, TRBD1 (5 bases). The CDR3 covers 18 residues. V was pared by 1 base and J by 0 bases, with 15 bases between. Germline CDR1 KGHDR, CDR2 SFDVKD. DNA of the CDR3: TGTGCCACCAGTGATTTAACAATCAGGGACCACTCTGGAAACACCATATATTTT. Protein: CATSDLTIRDHSGNTIYF.

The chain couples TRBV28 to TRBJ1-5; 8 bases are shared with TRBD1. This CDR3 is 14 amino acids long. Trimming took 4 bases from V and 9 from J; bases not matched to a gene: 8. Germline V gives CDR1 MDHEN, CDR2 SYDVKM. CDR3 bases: TGTGCCAGCAGTTCCGACAGGGGCTATGGGCCCCAGCATTTT. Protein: CASSSDRGYGPQHF.

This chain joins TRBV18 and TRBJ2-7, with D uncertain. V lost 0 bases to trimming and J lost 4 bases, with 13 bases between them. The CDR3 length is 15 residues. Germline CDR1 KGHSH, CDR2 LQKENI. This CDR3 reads CASSPPGLLLYEQYF. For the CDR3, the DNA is TGTGCCAGCTCACCACCTGGCCTCCTACTATACGAGCAGTACTTC.

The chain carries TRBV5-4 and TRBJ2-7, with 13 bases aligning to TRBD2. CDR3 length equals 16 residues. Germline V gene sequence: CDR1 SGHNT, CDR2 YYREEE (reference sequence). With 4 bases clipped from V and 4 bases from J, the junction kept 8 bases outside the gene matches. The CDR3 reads CASSHGRTSGGYEQYF. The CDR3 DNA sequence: TGTGCCAGCAGCCATGGCCGGACTAGCGGGGGTTACGAGCAGTACTTC.

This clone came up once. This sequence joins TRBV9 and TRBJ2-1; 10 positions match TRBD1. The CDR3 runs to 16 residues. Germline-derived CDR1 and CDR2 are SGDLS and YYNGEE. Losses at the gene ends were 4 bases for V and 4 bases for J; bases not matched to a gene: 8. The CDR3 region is CASSSHPGQGYNEQFF. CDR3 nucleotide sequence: TGTGCCAGCAGCTCTCACCCGGGACAGGGGTACAATGAGCAGTTCTTC.

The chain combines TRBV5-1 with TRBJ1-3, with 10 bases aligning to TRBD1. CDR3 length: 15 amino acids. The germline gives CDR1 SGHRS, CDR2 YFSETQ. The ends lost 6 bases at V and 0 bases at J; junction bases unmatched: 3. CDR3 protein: CASKRDRGSGNTIYF. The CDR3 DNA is TGCGCCAGCAAGAGGGACAGGGGCTCTGGAAACACCATATATTTT. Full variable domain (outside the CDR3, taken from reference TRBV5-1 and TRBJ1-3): KAGVTQTPRYLIKTRGQQVTLSCSPISGHRSVSWYQQTPGQGLQFLFEYFSETQRNKGNFPGRFSGRQFSNSRSEMNVSTLELGDSALYLCASKRDRGSGNTIYFGEGSWLTVV.

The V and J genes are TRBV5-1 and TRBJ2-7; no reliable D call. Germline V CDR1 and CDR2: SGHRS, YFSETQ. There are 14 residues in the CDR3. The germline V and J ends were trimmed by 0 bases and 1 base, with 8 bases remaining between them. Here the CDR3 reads CASSLAAESYEQYF. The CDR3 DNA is TGCGCCAGCAGCTTGGCGGCAGAATCCTACGAGCAGTACTTC.

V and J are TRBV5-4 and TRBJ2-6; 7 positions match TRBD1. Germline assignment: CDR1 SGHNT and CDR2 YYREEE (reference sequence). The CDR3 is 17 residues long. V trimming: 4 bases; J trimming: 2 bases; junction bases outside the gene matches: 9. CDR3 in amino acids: CASSLRTGPPGANVLTF. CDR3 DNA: TGTGCCAGCAGCCTCAGGACAGGTCCCCCTGGGGCCAACGTCCTGACTTTC.

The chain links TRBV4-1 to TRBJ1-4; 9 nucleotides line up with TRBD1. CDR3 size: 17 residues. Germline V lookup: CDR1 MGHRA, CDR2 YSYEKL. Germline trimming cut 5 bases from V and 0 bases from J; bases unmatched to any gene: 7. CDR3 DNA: TGCGCCAGCAGCAACAGGGGGCCCCATGCAACTAATGAAAAACTGTTTTTT. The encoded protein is CASSNRGPHATNEKLFF.

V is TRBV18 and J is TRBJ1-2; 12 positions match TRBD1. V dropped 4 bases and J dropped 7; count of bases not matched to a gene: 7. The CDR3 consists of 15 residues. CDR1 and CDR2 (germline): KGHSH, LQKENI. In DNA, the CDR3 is TGTGCCAGCTCACTACCGGGACAGGGGGCTACTGGCTACACCTTC. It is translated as CASSLPGQGATGYTF.

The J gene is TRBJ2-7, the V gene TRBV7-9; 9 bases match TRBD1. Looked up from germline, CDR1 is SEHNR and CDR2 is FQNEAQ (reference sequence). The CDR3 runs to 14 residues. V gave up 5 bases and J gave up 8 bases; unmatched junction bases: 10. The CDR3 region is CASSPRDRVLKQYF. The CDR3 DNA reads TGTGCCAGCAGCCCCCGGGACAGGGTACTCAAGCAGTACTTC.

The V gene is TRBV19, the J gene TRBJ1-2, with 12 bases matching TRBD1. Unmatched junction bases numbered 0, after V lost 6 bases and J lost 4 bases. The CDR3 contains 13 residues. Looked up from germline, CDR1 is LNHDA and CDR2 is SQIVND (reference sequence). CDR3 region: CASRGQGAYGYTF. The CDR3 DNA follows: TGTGCCAGTAGGGGACAGGGGGCCTATGGCTACACCTTC.

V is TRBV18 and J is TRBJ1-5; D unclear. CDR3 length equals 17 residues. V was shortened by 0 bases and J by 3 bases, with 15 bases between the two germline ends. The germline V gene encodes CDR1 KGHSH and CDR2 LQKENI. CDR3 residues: CASSPPQAGGINQPQHF. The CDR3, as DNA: TGTGCCAGCTCACCACCGCAAGCGGGAGGGATCAATCAGCCCCAGCATTTT.

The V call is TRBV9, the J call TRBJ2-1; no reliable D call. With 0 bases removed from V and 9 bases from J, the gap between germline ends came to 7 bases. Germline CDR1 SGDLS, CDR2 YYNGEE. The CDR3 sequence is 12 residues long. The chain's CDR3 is CASSVEMGEQFF. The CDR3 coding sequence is TGTGCCAGCAGCGTAGAAATGGGTGAGCAGTTCTTC.

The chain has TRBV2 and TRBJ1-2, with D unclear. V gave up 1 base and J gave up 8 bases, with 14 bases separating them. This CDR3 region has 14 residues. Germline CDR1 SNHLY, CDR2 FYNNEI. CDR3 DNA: TGTGCCAGCAGTGAAGATTCAATTCGTGTGGGCTACACCTTC. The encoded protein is CASSEDSIRVGYTF. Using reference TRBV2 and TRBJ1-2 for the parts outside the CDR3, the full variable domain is EPEVTQTPSHQVTQMGQEVILRCVPISNHLYFYWYRQILGQKVEFLVSFYNNEISEKSEIFDDQFSVERPDGSNFTLKIRSTKLEDSAMYFCASSEDSIRVGYTFGSGTRLTVV.

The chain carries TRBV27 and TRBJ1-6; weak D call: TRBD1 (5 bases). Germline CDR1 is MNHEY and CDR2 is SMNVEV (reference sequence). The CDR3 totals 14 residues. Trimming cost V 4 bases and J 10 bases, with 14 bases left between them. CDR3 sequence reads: CASSYEGVGSPLHF. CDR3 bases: TGTGCCAGCAGTTACGAAGGGGTTGGCTCACCCCTCCACTTT.

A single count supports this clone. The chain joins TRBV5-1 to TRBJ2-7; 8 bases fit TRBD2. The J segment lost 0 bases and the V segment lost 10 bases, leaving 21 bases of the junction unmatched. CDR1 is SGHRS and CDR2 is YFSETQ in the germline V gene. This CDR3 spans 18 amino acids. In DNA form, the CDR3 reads TGCGCCCCCCGCCGGCCGGGGGGGTGTACGGCGAGCTCCTACGAGCAGTACTTC. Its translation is CAPRRPGGCTASSYEQYF.